The next 16 T cell receptor beta chains were all read from a single sample in a study of shared clonotypes between healthy human individuals. Sequencing used immunoSEQ multiplex PCR; TCRdb keeps in-frame clones, though not all of them. The table lists about half a million clones, roughly 83% of them singletons. The specimen sequenced was PBMCs. The receptors stem from a woman between 40 and 55 years old in good health. Some clones in this sample may be carry-over from other donors' samples.

This sequence joins TRBV6-4 and TRBJ2-3, with TRBD2 as a possible D gene (6 bases). Germline V lookup: CDR1 MRHNA, CDR2 SNTAGT. This CDR3 is built from 15 residues. V dropped 0 bases and J dropped 3 bases, with 10 bases sitting between them. The CDR3 spells CASSDSIAATDTQYF. The CDR3 nucleotides are TGTGCCAGCAGTGACTCGATAGCGGCAACAGATACGCAGTATTTT.

The genes are TRBV29-1 and TRBJ2-4, with D perhaps being TRBD1 or TRBD2 (5 bases each). The CDR3 extends over 13 amino acids. CDR1 and CDR2 from the germline V gene are SQVTM and ANQGSEA. V was trimmed by 6 bases and J by 4 bases, leaving 13 bases between them. CDR3 in DNA: TGCAGCGTGGCCGGGACGGTGAAAAACATTCAGTACTTC. It codes for CSVAGTVKNIQYF.

Turning to this clone: This may be a read error, as it is one base from a much larger clone. No conserved phenylalanine or tryptophan is present at the end of the CDR3, so a read error is the likely explanation. The chain couples TRBV2 to TRBJ1-1; D gene uncertain. In germline, CDR1 is SNHLY, CDR2 FYNNEI. Trimming pared 4 bases from V and 0 bases from J, leaving 6 bases between. The CDR3 length is 13 residues. CDR3 coding DNA: TGTGCCAGCAGTGTCACAGTGAACACTGAAGCTTTCCTT. Its translation: CASSVTVNTEAFL.

CDR3 sequence (DNA): TGTGCCAGCAGTACCCTAGGGGGTCTCACAGATACGCAGTATTTT. Encoded protein: CASSTLGGLTDTQYF. The V and J genes are TRBV6-6 and TRBJ2-3; tentative D call: TRBD1 (6 bases). CDR1 and CDR2 (germline): MNHNY, SVGAGI (reference sequence). The V end lost 5 bases, the J end lost 2 bases, and 14 bases lay between the germline ends. The CDR3 length is 15 residues.

As for this clone: A far larger clone is just one base off, so this is likely a read error. Other DNA sequences from this sample encode an identical CDR3 as well. This sequence joins TRBV5-6 and TRBJ2-7; D not resolved. This CDR3 is built from 14 residues. V was clipped by 3 bases and J by 2 bases, with 12 bases between them. Germline CDR1 SGHDT, CDR2 YYEEEE. In DNA form, the CDR3 reads TGTGCCAGCAGCTGGAGAAGAGGAACCTACGAGCAGTACTTC. This translates into CASSWRRGTYEQYF.

CDR3: CASSLLGDEQFF. The DNA of the CDR3 is TGTGCCAGCTCACTCCTGGGGGATGAGCAGTTCTTC. The chain is built from TRBV18 and TRBJ2-1; D is possibly TRBD1 or TRBD2 (5 bases each). CDR3 length equals 12 residues. The germline V and J ends were trimmed by 4 bases and 8 bases, with 9 bases remaining between them. Germline V CDR1 and CDR2: KGHSH, LQKENI.

The V gene is TRBV7-3, the J gene TRBJ2-2; no definite D call. Trimming left V 4 bases short and J 5 bases short, with 17 bases between. This CDR3 has 16 residues. The germline V gene encodes CDR1 SGHTA and CDR2 FQGTGA. The CDR3 here is CASSSRTDVGTGELFF. For the CDR3, the DNA is TGTGCCAGCAGCTCCCGGACCGACGTTGGGACCGGGGAGCTGTTTTTT.

This clone has more than one count but fewer than ten. Germline is not matched at one junction end, which may reflect a read error. V is TRBV7-7 and J is TRBJ1-1; maybe TRBD1 (6 bases). This CDR3 has 14 amino acids. Germline V CDR1 and CDR2: SSHAT, FNYEAQ (reference sequence). In DNA form, the CDR3 reads TGTGCTAGCAGCCCCCGGACAGCCGAACTGAATACTTTCTTT. Translated, it gives CASSPRTAELNTFF.

This clone was found a few times. The chain combines TRBV7-9 with TRBJ2-5; 7 nucleotides agree with TRBD1. The trim removed 6 bases at V and 5 bases at J, leaving 9 bases unmatched. The CDR3 runs 14 residues. Germline loops: CDR1 SEHNR, CDR2 FQNEAQ (reference sequence). CDR3 sequence: CASRAGTVSETQYF. In nucleotides, the CDR3 is TGTGCCAGCAGGGCCGGGACAGTAAGTGAGACCCAGTACTTC.

The genes are TRBV19 and TRBJ2-3; no clear D gene. CDR1 is LNHDA, CDR2 SQIVND, per germline (reference sequence). V gave up 5 bases and J gave up 5 bases, with 11 bases separating them. This CDR3 contains 13 residues. CDR3 nucleotides: TGTGCCAGTAGTGCTAACTGGGGAGATACGCAGTATTTT. This encodes CASSANWGDTQYF. The whole variable domain, filled in from reference TRBV19 and TRBJ2-3, reads DGGITQSPKYLFRKEGQNVTLSCEQNLNHDAMYWYRQDPGQGLRLIYYSQIVNDFQKGDIAEGYSVSREKKESFPLTVTSAQKNPTAFYLCASSANWGDTQYFGPGTRLTVL.

In DNA, the CDR3 is TGTGCCAGCAGCCAAACCGGGACAGGGAGGGGAGATACGCAGTATTTT. Amino acids: CASSQTGTGRGDTQYF. The rearrangement joins TRBV14 to TRBJ2-3, with 9 bases lining up with TRBD1. The CDR3 has 16 amino acids. J gave up 5 bases and V 2 bases, and 8 bases lay outside the gene matches. Germline CDR1 SGHDN, CDR2 FVKESK.

This clone was detected once. This rearrangement joins TRBV30 to TRBJ1-6, with TRBD1 identical over 11 bases. The ends lost 5 bases at V and 10 bases at J; junction bases unmatched: 10. Germline V gives CDR1 GTSNPN, CDR2 SVGIG (reference sequence). The CDR3 length is 15 residues. The CDR3 DNA is TGTGCCTGGGACCCGGACAGGGGGCTCTCCTCACCCCTCCACTTT. Translation gives CAWDPDRGLSSPLHF.

This chain joins TRBV2 and TRBJ2-7, with a weak D call TRBD1 (6 bases). Germline lookup yields CDR1 SNHLY and CDR2 FYNNEI. The CDR3 has 14 amino acids. V was clipped by 2 bases and J by 7 bases, with 15 bases between them. In DNA, the CDR3 is TGTGCCAGCAGTGAACCTGAGGGGGTGGGAGAGCAGTACTTC. Translating gives CASSEPEGVGEQYF.

The chain carries TRBV6-4 and TRBJ2-4; 9 nucleotides match TRBD2. CDR3 length: 17 amino acids. Germline V gene sequence: CDR1 MRHNA, CDR2 SNTAGT. V dropped 2 bases and J dropped 3; count of bases not matched to a gene: 8. CDR3 bases: TGTGCCAGCAGTGACCCGAAGGAGACTAGCGGCAAAAACATTCAGTACTTC. Its protein product is CASSDPKETSGKNIQYF.

This clone was detected only a few times. The rearrangement links TRBV5-4 to TRBJ2-1; 11 bases fit TRBD2. The V gene's germline CDR1 is SGHNT and CDR2 YYREEE (reference sequence). V dropped 2 bases and J dropped 8; count of bases not matched to a gene: 6. The CDR3 is 15 amino acids. The CDR3 DNA sequence: TGTGCCAGCAGCTTTAGCGGGAGGGCCTGGGATGAGCAGTTCTTC. Amino acids: CASSFSGRAWDEQFF.

J is TRBJ2-2 and V is TRBV7-8; D is ambiguous. With 2 bases removed from V and 7 bases from J, the gap between germline ends came to 14 bases. Germline CDR1 is SGHVS and CDR2 is FQNEAQ. The CDR3 sequence is 15 residues long. CDR3 amino acids: CASSLLAGQVGELFF. The CDR3 nucleotides are TGTGCCAGCAGCTTATTGGCTGGGCAGGTCGGGGAGCTGTTTTTT. Filled out from reference TRBV7-8 and TRBJ2-2, the complete variable domain reads GAGVSQSPRYKVAKRGQDVALRCDPISGHVSLFWYQQALGQGPEFLTYFQNEAQLDKSGLPSDRFFAERPEGSVSTLKIQRTQQEDSAVYLCASSLLAGQVGELFFGEGSRLTVL.